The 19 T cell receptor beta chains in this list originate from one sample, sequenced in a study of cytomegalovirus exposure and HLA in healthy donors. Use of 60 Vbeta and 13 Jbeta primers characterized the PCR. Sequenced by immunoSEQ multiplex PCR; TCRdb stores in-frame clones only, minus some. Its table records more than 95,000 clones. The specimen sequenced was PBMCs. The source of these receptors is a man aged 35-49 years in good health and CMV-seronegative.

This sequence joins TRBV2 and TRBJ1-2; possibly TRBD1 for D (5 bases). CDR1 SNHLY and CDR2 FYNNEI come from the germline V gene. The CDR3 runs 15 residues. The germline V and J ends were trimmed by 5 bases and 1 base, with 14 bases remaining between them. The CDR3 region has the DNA TGTGCCAGCAGTCCGGGTGCAGGGATTAACTATGGCTACACCTTC. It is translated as CASSPGAGINYGYTF.

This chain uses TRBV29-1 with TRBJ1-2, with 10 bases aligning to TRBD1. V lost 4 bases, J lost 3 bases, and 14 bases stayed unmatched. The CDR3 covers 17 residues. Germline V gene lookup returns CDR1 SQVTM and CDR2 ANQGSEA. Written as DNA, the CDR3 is TGCAGCGTTGTCACTACCGGGGACAGGGGTCTTCACTATGGCTACACCTTC. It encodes CSVVTTGDRGLHYGYTF.

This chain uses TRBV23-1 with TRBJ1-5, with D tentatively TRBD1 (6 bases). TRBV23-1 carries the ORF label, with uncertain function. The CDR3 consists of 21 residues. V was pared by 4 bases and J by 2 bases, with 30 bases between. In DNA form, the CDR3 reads TGCGCCAGCAGTCCCGTTCGTTGGGGGCTGAACCGGTTTGTGGGCAATCAGCCCCAGCATTTT. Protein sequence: CASSPVRWGLNRFVGNQPQHF.

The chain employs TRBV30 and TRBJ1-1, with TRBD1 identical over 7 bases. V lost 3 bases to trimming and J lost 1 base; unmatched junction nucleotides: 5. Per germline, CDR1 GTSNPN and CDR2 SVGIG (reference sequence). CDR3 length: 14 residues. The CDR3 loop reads CAWRTGTANTEAFF. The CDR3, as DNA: TGTGCCTGGAGAACCGGGACAGCGAACACTGAAGCTTTCTTT.

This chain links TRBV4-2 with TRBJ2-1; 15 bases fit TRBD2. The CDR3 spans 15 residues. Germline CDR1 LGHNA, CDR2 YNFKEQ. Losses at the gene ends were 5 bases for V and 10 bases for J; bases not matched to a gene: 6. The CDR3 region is CASSVGGLAGGEQFF. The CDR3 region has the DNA TGTGCCAGCAGCGTTGGGGGACTAGCGGGGGGAGAGCAGTTCTTC.

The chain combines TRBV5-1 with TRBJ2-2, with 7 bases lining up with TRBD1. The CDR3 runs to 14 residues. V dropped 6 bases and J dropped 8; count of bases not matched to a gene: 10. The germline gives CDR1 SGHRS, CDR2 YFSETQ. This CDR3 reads CASIETGPTGELFF. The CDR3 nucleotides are TGCGCCAGCATAGAGACAGGGCCCACTGGGGAGCTGTTTTTT.

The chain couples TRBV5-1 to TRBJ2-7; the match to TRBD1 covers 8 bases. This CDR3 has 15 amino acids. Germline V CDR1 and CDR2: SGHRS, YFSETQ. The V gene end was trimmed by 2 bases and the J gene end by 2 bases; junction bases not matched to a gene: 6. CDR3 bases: TGCGCCAGCAGCTTAGGGCGGGACAGGACCTACGAGCAGTACTTC. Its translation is CASSLGRDRTYEQYF.

In DNA, the CDR3 is TGCGCCAACAACTTCGGGAGGTGCTACGAGCAGTACTTC. Residues: CANNFGRCYEQYF. The chain is built from TRBV5-1 and TRBJ2-5, with 7 bases that match TRBD2. The J call may be in error: the DNA end matches TRBJ2-7 better. Germline loops: CDR1 SGHRS, CDR2 YFSETQ. CDR3 size: 13 residues.

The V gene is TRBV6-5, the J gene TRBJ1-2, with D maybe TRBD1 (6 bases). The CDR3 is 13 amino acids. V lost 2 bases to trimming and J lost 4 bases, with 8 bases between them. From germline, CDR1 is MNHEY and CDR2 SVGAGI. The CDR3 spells CASSYGRGYGYTF. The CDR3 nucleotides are TGTGCCAGCAGTTACGGCAGGGGCTATGGCTACACCTTC.

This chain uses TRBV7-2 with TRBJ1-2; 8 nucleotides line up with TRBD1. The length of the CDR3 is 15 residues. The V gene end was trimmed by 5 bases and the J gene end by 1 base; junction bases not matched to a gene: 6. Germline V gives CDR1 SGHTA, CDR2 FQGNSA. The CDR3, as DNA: TGTGCCAGCAGCCCAAGACAGGGGATTAACTATGGCTACACCTTC. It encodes CASSPRQGINYGYTF.

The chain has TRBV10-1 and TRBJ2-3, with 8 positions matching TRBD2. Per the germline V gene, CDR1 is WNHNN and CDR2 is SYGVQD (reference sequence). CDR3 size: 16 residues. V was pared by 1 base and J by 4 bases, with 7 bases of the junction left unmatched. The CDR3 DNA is TGCGCCAGCAGTGAGTATAACGGGAGGGTTTCAGATACGCAGTATTTT. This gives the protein CASSEYNGRVSDTQYF.

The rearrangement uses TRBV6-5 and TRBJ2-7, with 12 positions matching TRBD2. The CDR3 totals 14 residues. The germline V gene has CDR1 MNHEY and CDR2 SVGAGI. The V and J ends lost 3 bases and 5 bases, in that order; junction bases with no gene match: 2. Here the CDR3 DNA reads TGTGCCAGCAGTTATACTAGCGGGAGGCACGAGCAGTACTTC. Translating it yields CASSYTSGRHEQYF.

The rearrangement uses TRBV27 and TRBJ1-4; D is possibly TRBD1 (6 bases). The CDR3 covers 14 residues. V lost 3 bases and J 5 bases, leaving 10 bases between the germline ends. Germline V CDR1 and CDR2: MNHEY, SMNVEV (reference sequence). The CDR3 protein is CASSFQGRNEKLFF. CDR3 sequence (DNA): TGTGCCAGCAGTTTCCAGGGGAGAAATGAAAAACTGTTTTTT.

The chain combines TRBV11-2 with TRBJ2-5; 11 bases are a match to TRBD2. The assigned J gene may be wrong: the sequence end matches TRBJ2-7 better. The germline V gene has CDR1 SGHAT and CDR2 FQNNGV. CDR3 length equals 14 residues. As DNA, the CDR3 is TGTGCCAGCAGCTTTAAGACTAGCGGGAACGAGCAGTACTTC. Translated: CASSFKTSGNEQYF.

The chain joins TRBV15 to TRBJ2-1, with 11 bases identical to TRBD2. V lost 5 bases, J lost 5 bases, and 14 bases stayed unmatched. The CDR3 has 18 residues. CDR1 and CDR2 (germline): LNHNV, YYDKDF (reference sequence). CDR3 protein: CATSSSGLAGGFDNEQFF. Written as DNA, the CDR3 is TGTGCCACCAGCTCATCAGGGCTAGCGGGAGGTTTTGACAATGAGCAGTTCTTC.

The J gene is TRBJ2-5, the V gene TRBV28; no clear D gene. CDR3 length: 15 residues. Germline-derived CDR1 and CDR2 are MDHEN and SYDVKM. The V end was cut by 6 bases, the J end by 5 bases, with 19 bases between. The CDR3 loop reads CASSHDSPARETQYF. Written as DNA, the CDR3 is TGTGCCAGCAGCCATGACTCACCAGCGAGGGAGACCCAGTACTTC.

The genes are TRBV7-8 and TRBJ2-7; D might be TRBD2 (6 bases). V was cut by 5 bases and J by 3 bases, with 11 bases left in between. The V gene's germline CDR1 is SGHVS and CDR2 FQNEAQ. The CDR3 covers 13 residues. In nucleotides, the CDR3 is TGTGCCAGCAGCCTCGCCGGGGGCTACGAGCAGTACTTC. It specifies CASSLAGGYEQYF. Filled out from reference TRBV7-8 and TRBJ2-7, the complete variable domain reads GAGVSQSPRYKVAKRGQDVALRCDPISGHVSLFWYQQALGQGPEFLTYFQNEAQLDKSGLPSDRFFAERPEGSVSTLKIQRTQQEDSAVYLCASSLAGGYEQYFGPGTRLTVT.

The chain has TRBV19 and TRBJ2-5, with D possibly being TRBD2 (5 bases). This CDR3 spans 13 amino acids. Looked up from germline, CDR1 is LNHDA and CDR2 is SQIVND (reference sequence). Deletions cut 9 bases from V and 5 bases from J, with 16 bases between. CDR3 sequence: CASRRGPGETQYF. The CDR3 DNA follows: TGTGCCAGCCGCCGCGGGCCGGGGGAGACCCAGTACTTC.

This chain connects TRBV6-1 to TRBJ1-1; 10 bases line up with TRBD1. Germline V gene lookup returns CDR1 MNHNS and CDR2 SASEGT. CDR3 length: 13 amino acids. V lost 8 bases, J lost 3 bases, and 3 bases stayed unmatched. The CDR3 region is CASDRGLDTEAFF. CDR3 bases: TGTGCCAGCGACAGGGGGCTGGACACTGAAGCTTTCTTT.